These 20 T cell receptor beta chains came from one sample sequenced in a study of blood T cell repertoires in COVID-19. TCRdb's copy holds only in-frame clones and misses some; the assay was immunoSEQ multiplex PCR. This table holds 130,000 to 150,000 clones, 80% to 90% found once. The sequencing sample was made of peripheral blood. Receptors were obtained from an older woman with COVID-19, enrolled during active disease.

The chain combines TRBV10-3 with TRBJ2-2, with 8 bases matching TRBD1. V trimming: 6 bases; J trimming: 2 bases; junction bases outside the gene matches: 5. CDR3 length: 15 residues. The germline CDR1 and CDR2 sequences are ENHRY and SYGVKD. CDR3 nucleotide sequence: TGTGCCATCAGCCGGACAGGGCCAAACACCGGGGAGCTGTTTTTT. Translated: CAISRTGPNTGELFF.

The V gene is TRBV11-3, the J gene TRBJ2-5; a weak D match, TRBD1 (5 bases). CDR3 length: 15 residues. CDR1 is SGHNT and CDR2 is YENEEA in the germline V gene. The V and J ends lost 1 base and 3 bases respectively, with 12 bases between them. CDR3 amino acids: CASSLGLRVEETQYF. The CDR3 bases are TGTGCCAGCAGCTTAGGCCTCAGGGTTGAAGAGACCCAGTACTTC.

The gene calls are TRBV19 and TRBJ1-2, with D unclear. V was cut by 6 bases and J by 8 bases, with 16 bases left in between. The CDR3 spans 13 residues. Germline V gene sequence: CDR1 LNHDA, CDR2 SQIVND (reference sequence). CDR3 sequence reads: CASRLENYMGYTF. Written as DNA, the CDR3 is TGTGCCAGTAGGCTAGAGAACTATATGGGCTACACCTTC.

This chain uses TRBV7-9 with TRBJ1-4, with 8 bases identical to TRBD1. The CDR3 has 14 amino acids. The V segment lost 4 bases and the J segment 10 bases; nucleotides outside the gene matches: 8. Germline-derived CDR1 and CDR2 are SEHNR and FQNEAQ (reference sequence). CDR3: CASSSGTGGGKLFF. The DNA for the CDR3 is TGTGCCAGCAGCTCCGGGACAGGTGGAGGAAAACTGTTTTTT.

The V call is TRBV19, the J call TRBJ1-2; D is uncertain. The CDR3 contains 13 residues. Germline V gene sequence: CDR1 LNHDA, CDR2 SQIVND (reference sequence). Trimming shortened V by 3 bases and J by 3 bases, and 8 bases separated the two germline ends. CDR3 coding DNA: TGTGCCAGTAGTATCCGCGTGGACTATGGCTACACCTTC. Protein: CASSIRVDYGYTF.

The count of this clone is one. The genes are TRBV7-9 and TRBJ2-2; tentative D call: TRBD2 (6 bases). Germline CDR1 reads SEHNR; CDR2 reads FQNEAQ (reference sequence). This CDR3 has 18 residues. Trimming shortened V by 4 bases and J by 0 bases, and 18 bases separated the two germline ends. CDR3 sequence (DNA): TGTGCCAGCAGCTCTCCCCGGGCGGGACTCCCGAACACCGGGGAGCTGTTTTTT. As protein: CASSSPRAGLPNTGELFF. The full variable domain, its missing parts supplied by reference TRBV7-9 and TRBJ2-2, is DTGVSQNPRHKITKRGQNVTFRCDPISEHNRLYWYRQTLGQGPEFLTYFQNEAQLEKSRLLSDRFSAERPKGSFSTLEIQRTEQGDSAMYLCASSSPRAGLPNTGELFFGEGSRLTVL.

On this clone itself: At the DNA level, this CDR3 is encoded by other sequences in the same sample as well. The chain joins TRBV7-2 to TRBJ2-7; weak D call: TRBD2 (6 bases). Deletions cut 5 bases from V and 4 bases from J, with 12 bases between. Germline V gives CDR1 SGHTA, CDR2 FQGNSA. The CDR3 length is 13 residues. CDR3 nucleotides: TGTGCCAGCAGCCGCCCCGGGGGTTACGAGCAGTACTTC. This codes for CASSRPGGYEQYF.

This chain links TRBV10-3 with TRBJ1-5; D is perhaps TRBD1 (5 bases). Trimming took 4 bases from V and 0 from J, leaving 10 bases between them. Germline CDR1 ENHRY, CDR2 SYGVKD. The CDR3 is made up of 15 amino acids. The DNA for the CDR3 is TGTGCCATCAGTGGGGCAGGGTCTAGCAATCAGCCCCAGCATTTT. Protein product: CAISGAGSSNQPQHF.

The gene calls are TRBV11-2 and TRBJ2-3; the match to TRBD1 covers 9 bases. V gave up 6 bases and J gave up 4 bases; unmatched junction bases: 2. Germline CDR1 reads SGHAT; CDR2 reads FQNNGV. The CDR3 runs 13 residues. In DNA, the CDR3 is TGTGCCAGCAGTGGACAGGGGTCAGATACGCAGTATTTT. This gives the protein CASSGQGSDTQYF. Variable domain in full (rest from reference TRBV11-2 and TRBJ2-3): EAGVAQSPRYKIIEKRQSVAFWCNPISGHATLYWYQQILGQGPKLLIQFQNNGVVDDSQLPKDRFSAERLKGVDSTLKIQPAKLEDSAVYLCASSGQGSDTQYFGPGTRLTVL.

The chain links TRBV24-1 to TRBJ1-2; no reliable D call. The CDR3 extends over 12 amino acids. Germline lookup yields CDR1 KGHDR and CDR2 SFDVKD. V was cut by 5 bases and J by 4 bases, with 7 bases left in between. In nucleotides, the CDR3 is TGTGCCACCAGTGCACAGAGCTATGGCTACACCTTC. The encoded protein is CATSAQSYGYTF.

This clone was recorded once. The rearrangement uses TRBV5-4 and TRBJ1-2, with D possibly matching TRBD1 (5 bases). This CDR3 region has 13 residues. Trimming stripped 1 base from V and 6 bases from J, with 10 bases between. The germline V gene has CDR1 SGHNT and CDR2 YYREEE (reference sequence). CDR3 coding DNA: TGTGCCAGCAGCTTGAAAGGGGCTGATGGCTACACCTTC. It yields the protein CASSLKGADGYTF. Supplemented by reference TRBV5-4 and TRBJ1-2, the full variable domain reads ETGVTQSPTHLIKTRGQQVTLRCSSQSGHNTVSWYQQALGQGPQFIFQYYREEENGRGNFPPRFSGLQFPNYSSELNVNALELDDSALYLCASSLKGADGYTFGSGTRLTVV.

The V call is TRBV11-2, the J call TRBJ2-7, with a possible D match to TRBD1 (6 bases). This CDR3 has 15 amino acids. V was pared by 3 bases and J by 2 bases, with 14 bases between. CDR1 SGHAT and CDR2 FQNNGV come from the germline V gene. DNA for the CDR3: TGTGCCAGCAGCTTTTCTTCAGGGGAAACCTACGAGCAGTACTTC. It encodes CASSFSSGETYEQYF.

The chain uses TRBV4-1 and TRBJ1-2, with TRBD1 identical over 9 bases. Trimming cost V 4 bases and J 6 bases; bases outside gene matches: 15. Germline loops: CDR1 MGHRA, CDR2 YSYEKL. The CDR3 consists of 17 residues. The CDR3 coding sequence is TGCGCCAGCAGCCGATCACGACAGGGGGAAGGACAAGATGGCTACACCTTC. Its translation is CASSRSRQGEGQDGYTF.

The V and J genes are TRBV9 and TRBJ2-1; 14 bases match TRBD2. CDR1 is SGDLS and CDR2 is YYNGEE in the germline V gene. The CDR3 is 20 amino acids. Trimming took 4 bases from V and 1 from J; bases not matched to a gene: 13. The CDR3 bases are TGTGCCAGCAGCACTCCCTCCCGACTAGCGGGGGGGCGTTCCTACAATGAGCAGTTCTTC. Protein sequence: CASSTPSRLAGGRSYNEQFF.

The rearrangement uses TRBV9 and TRBJ2-5; D is possibly TRBD1 (5 bases). V lost 0 bases and J lost 0, with 9 bases in between. The CDR3 totals 15 residues. Germline V CDR1 and CDR2: SGDLS, YYNGEE. This CDR3 reads CASSVVGADQETQYF. Here the CDR3 DNA reads TGTGCCAGCAGCGTAGTTGGGGCAGACCAAGAGACCCAGTACTTC.

The chain carries TRBV5-1 and TRBJ2-2, with 13 positions matching TRBD2. Per the germline V gene, CDR1 is SGHRS and CDR2 is YFSETQ. J was trimmed by 0 bases and V by 4 bases; bases with no gene match: 3. The CDR3 length is 17 residues. The CDR3: CASSPGLAGTNTGELFF. CDR3 in DNA: TGCGCCAGCAGCCCGGGACTAGCGGGGACGAACACCGGGGAGCTGTTTTTT. Looking up the rest from reference TRBV5-1 and TRBJ2-2 gives the full variable domain: KAGVTQTPRYLIKTRGQQVTLSCSPISGHRSVSWYQQTPGQGLQFLFEYFSETQRNKGNFPGRFSGRQFSNSRSEMNVSTLELGDSALYLCASSPGLAGTNTGELFFGEGSRLTVL.

The chain joins TRBV4-3 to TRBJ2-7, with TRBD1 matching 7 bases. After removal of 0 bases from V and 4 bases from J, the junction contained 3 bases not matched to a gene. Germline assignment: CDR1 LGHNA and CDR2 YSLEER. The CDR3 length is 14 residues. The CDR3 region is CASSQETGPYEQYF. CDR3 sequence (DNA): TGCGCCAGCAGCCAAGAGACAGGGCCGTACGAGCAGTACTTC.

The chain recombines TRBV29-1 with TRBJ1-1, with TRBD1 as a possible D gene (5 bases). The V end was cut by 6 bases, the J end by 4 bases, with 21 bases between. The CDR3 has 15 amino acids. Germline-derived CDR1 and CDR2 are SQVTM and ANQGSEA. CDR3 coding DNA: TGCAGCGTCCATACCTTGCCAGGGTTGGGCACTGAAGCTTTCTTT. Amino acid sequence: CSVHTLPGLGTEAFF.

This chain links TRBV29-1 with TRBJ1-1; tentative D call: TRBD1 (5 bases). Trimming left V 5 bases short and J 5 bases short, with 9 bases between. Germline V gene sequence: CDR1 SQVTM, CDR2 ANQGSEA. The CDR3 covers 11 residues. The CDR3 nucleotides read TGCAGCGTTCGGGGGGAGACTGAAGCTTTCTTT. It translates to CSVRGETEAFF.

CDR3 sequence: CASSIPPGQRHTEAFF. The CDR3 DNA reads as TGTGCCAGTAGTATACCTCCGGGACAGAGACACACTGAAGCTTTCTTT. The V gene is TRBV19, the J gene TRBJ1-1, with 7 bases matching TRBD1. The CDR3 is 16 residues long. Looked up from germline, CDR1 is LNHDA and CDR2 is SQIVND (reference sequence). V gave up 2 bases and J gave up 3 bases; unmatched junction bases: 9. Combining the CDR3 with reference TRBV19 and TRBJ1-1 gives the whole variable domain DGGITQSPKYLFRKEGQNVTLSCEQNLNHDAMYWYRQDPGQGLRLIYYSQIVNDFQKGDIAEGYSVSREKKESFPLTVTSAQKNPTAFYLCASSIPPGQRHTEAFFGQGTRLTVV.